These 12 T cell receptor beta chains were all obtained from the same sample, sequenced in a study of follicular helper T cells after annual influenza vaccination (dated by TCRdb to 2016 to 2017). The time point label corresponds to: 2014-2015 season, pre-vaccination. Library creation used the immunoSEQ multiplex PCR assay. TCRdb provides this immuneACCESS table in a form limited to in-frame rearrangements. Some clones are lacking; in checked studies, under half of them reflect an unresolved V gene, and why the rest are absent is not known. The sample profile shows thousands of clones; around four fifths of them were found once. The ten top clones hold 2.5% to 3.5% of the sample. The source material was CXCR5+ CD38- circulating T follicular helper cells from blood, sampled on the day of influenza vaccination. The cell subset or site label here, explained by the study, means: circulating Tfh, non-naive CD4+CXCR5+PD-1+ (ICOS+CD38+ or ICOS-CD38-). These TCRs come from an adult who received the influenza vaccine.

The genes are TRBV5-6 and TRBJ1-1, with 7 positions matching TRBD1. The CDR3 contains 14 residues. Per germline, CDR1 SGHDT and CDR2 YYEEEE. The J segment lost 3 bases and the V segment lost 4 bases, leaving 6 bases of the junction unmatched. Here the CDR3 DNA reads TGTGCCAGCAGCCCGGGACAGCGGGACACTGAAGCTTTCTTT. Translation gives CASSPGQRDTEAFF. Complete variable domain (other parts from reference TRBV5-6 and TRBJ1-1): DAGVTQSPTHLIKTRGQQVTLRCSPKSGHDTVSWYQQALGQGPQFIFQYYEEEERQRGNFPDRFSGHQFPNYSSELNVNALLLGDSALYLCASSPGQRDTEAFFGQGTRLTVV.

The chain has TRBV11-2 and TRBJ2-3; 7 positions match TRBD1. V was pared by 5 bases and J by 2 bases, with 4 bases of the junction left unmatched. The length of the CDR3 is 14 residues. The germline V gene encodes CDR1 SGHAT and CDR2 FQNNGV. Here the CDR3 reads CASSAGTDTDTQYF. CDR3 coding DNA: TGTGCCAGCAGCGCTGGGACAGACACAGATACGCAGTATTTT.

This clone was seen a handful of times. The chain employs TRBV7-2 and TRBJ1-5; TRBD1 matches 7 bases. The germline gives CDR1 SGHTA, CDR2 FQGNSA. Trimming cost V 3 bases and J 6 bases; bases outside gene matches: 5. The CDR3 is 14 amino acids. The CDR3 sequence is CASSFDREGQPQHF. CDR3 in DNA: TGTGCCAGCAGCTTCGACAGGGAGGGTCAGCCCCAGCATTTT.

V gene TRBV5-1 combines with J gene TRBJ2-7, with a weak D call TRBD2 (5 bases). The CDR3 runs to 15 residues. Trimming removed 0 bases from V and 1 base from J, with 11 bases in between. The germline V gene encodes CDR1 SGHRS and CDR2 YFSETQ. Here the CDR3 DNA reads TGCGCCAGCAGCTTGGCCGAGGGAGATTCCTACGAGCAGTACTTC. Its protein product is CASSLAEGDSYEQYF.

V gene TRBV7-9 combines with J gene TRBJ2-3, with a possible D match to TRBD1 (5 bases). V was shortened by 2 bases and J by 6 bases, with 9 bases between the two germline ends. The CDR3 covers 13 residues. CDR1 and CDR2 (germline): SEHNR, FQNEAQ (reference sequence). CDR3 sequence: CASSLWGSDTQYF. In DNA form, the CDR3 reads TGTGCCAGCAGCTTATGGGGCTCCGATACGCAGTATTTT. The variable domain in full, completed from reference TRBV7-9 and TRBJ2-3, reads DTGVSQNPRHKITKRGQNVTFRCDPISEHNRLYWYRQTLGQGPEFLTYFQNEAQLEKSRLLSDRFSAERPKGSFSTLEIQRTEQGDSAMYLCASSLWGSDTQYFGPGTRLTVL.

The chain uses TRBV28 and TRBJ2-1, with a weak D call TRBD2 (5 bases). Trimming removed 1 base from V and 7 bases from J, with 11 bases in between. Germline CDR1 MDHEN, CDR2 SYDVKM. The CDR3 sequence is 14 residues long. The CDR3 DNA is TGTGCCAGCAGTTTATCCCCGAGGGCGAATGAGCAGTTCTTC. Translated, it gives CASSLSPRANEQFF.

This CDR3 is CAWSVLTGRVGYTF. The CDR3, as DNA: TGTGCCTGGAGTGTACTTACGGGAAGGGTGGGCTACACCTTC. The gene calls are TRBV30 and TRBJ1-2; D not certain. CDR1 and CDR2 from the germline V gene are GTSNPN and SVGIG (reference sequence). Between the trimmed V and J ends, which lost 0 bases and 8 bases, there was a span of 16 bases. This CDR3 region has 14 residues. Looking up the rest from reference TRBV30 and TRBJ1-2 gives the full variable domain: SQTIHQWPATLVQPVGSPLSLECTVEGTSNPNLYWYRQAAGRGLQLLFYSVGIGQISSEVPQNLSASRPQDRQFILSSKKLLLSDSGFYLCAWSVLTGRVGYTFGSGTRLTVV.

The chain recombines TRBV27 with TRBJ2-1; D not resolved. Trimming left V 3 bases short and J 5 bases short, with 11 bases between. CDR3 length equals 14 residues. In germline, CDR1 is MNHEY, CDR2 SMNVEV (reference sequence). In DNA, the CDR3 is TGTGCCAGCAGTTTCTTGGTGGACCACAATGAGCAGTTCTTC. Its translation is CASSFLVDHNEQFF.

This chain joins TRBV4-1 and TRBJ1-1; TRBD1 matches 12 bases. The trim removed 3 bases at V and 5 bases at J, leaving 7 bases unmatched. The germline V gene has CDR1 MGHRA and CDR2 YSYEKL. This CDR3 contains 16 residues. The CDR3 spells CASSQGQGAGETEAFF. For the CDR3, the DNA is TGCGCCAGCAGCCAGGGACAGGGGGCTGGGGAAACTGAAGCTTTCTTT.

The CDR3 loop reads CASSQDYGGRALLAYEQYF. For the CDR3, the DNA is TGCGCCAGCAGCCAAGATTATGGCGGGAGGGCCCTCCTAGCCTACGAGCAGTACTTC. The chain combines TRBV4-1 with TRBJ2-7, with 9 bases fitting TRBD2. The trim removed 0 bases at V and 2 bases at J, leaving 14 bases unmatched. Germline V gives CDR1 MGHRA, CDR2 YSYEKL. The CDR3 runs 19 residues.

The chain links TRBV5-6 to TRBJ2-1; 7 bases fit TRBD1. Germline assignment: CDR1 SGHDT and CDR2 YYEEEE. The V segment lost 1 base and the J segment 4 bases; nucleotides outside the gene matches: 14. The CDR3 is 18 amino acids. Here the CDR3 DNA reads TGTGCCAGCAGCTTGTCGGGCTCCCAGTACAGGGGTTACAATGAGCAGTTCTTC. Its protein product is CASSLSGSQYRGYNEQFF.

J is TRBJ2-7 and V is TRBV6-4; the D is unclear. The ends were cut back, 10 bases at V and 3 bases at J, with 19 bases in the middle. Germline CDR1 MRHNA, CDR2 SNTAGT. This CDR3 is 14 amino acids long. CDR3 residues: CATSLGPQNYEQYF. CDR3 nucleotides: TGTGCCACATCACTCGGGCCGCAGAACTACGAGCAGTACTTC.